These T cell receptor beta chains were read from a single sample in a study of PD-1 blockade in classical Hodgkin lymphoma. This table comes from immunoSEQ multiplex PCR, and its TCRdb copy is limited to in-frame clones, with some not included. The table has 99,000 or so clones, roughly 87% seen once. Material: peripheral blood mononuclear cells (PBMCs), obtained before the fourth cycle of nivolumab. The source is a human donor with classical Hodgkin lymphoma. The CDR3 runs from the conserved cysteine through the conserved F or W. D genes are given only for firm matches. A clone size is listed for some rows: how often the clone was seen (once, few, many), or a class if it is expanded.

>TRBJ1-2|TRBV7-9|-|once
TGTGCCAGCAGCTTGGGGTTCGGGGGCTACACCTTC
CASSLGFGGYTF
>TRBJ2-1|TRBV11-3|TRBD1|once
TGTGCCAGCAGTAAATTAACAGGGGCCGCCGGCAATGAGCAGTTCTTC
CASSKLTGAAGNEQFF
>TRBJ2-7|TRBV15|-|-
TGTGCCACCAGCAGAGAGCATGATGCCTACGAGCAGTACTTC
CATSREHDAYEQYF
>TRBJ2-3|TRBV6-5|-|-
TGTGCCAGCAGGGCACCTCGAGGAACGCAGTATTTT
CASRAPRGTQYF
>TRBJ2-5|TRBV10-1|-|-
TGCGCCAGCAGGGCAGGGGTCGGGCCCCAGTACTTC
CASRAGVGPQYF
>TRBJ2-7|TRBV25-1|TRBD1|-
TGTGCCAGCGAGGACAGGGGGCAACACGAGCAGTACTTC
CASEDRGQHEQYF
>TRBJ2-1|TRBV2|-|-
TGTGCCAGCAGTGGCGGGACCCCACTGTGGGGTGAGCAGTTCTTC
CASSGGTPLWGEQFF
>TRBJ1-2|TRBV5-5|-|-
TGTGCCAGCAGCCCCACGGGGGGGATCGGTGGCTACACCTTC
CASSPTGGIGGYTF
>TRBJ1-5|TRBV30|-|few
TGTGCCTGGAGCCGGCAAGGGAATCAGCCCCAGCATTTT
CAWSRQGNQPQHF
>TRBJ1-3|TRBV6-1|TRBD1|few
TGTGCCAGCAGTCAAGGACAGGTCTCTGTAGCTGGAAACACCATATATTTT
CASSQGQVSVAGNTIYF
>TRBJ2-5|TRBV12-5|-|-
TGTGCTAGTGGTTTGGGGGGAGCAGAGACCCAGTACTTC
CASGLGGAETQYF
>TRBJ2-2|TRBV25-1|-|-
TGTCCCCCCACGGGCACCGGGGAGCTGTTTTTT
CPPTGTGELFF
>TRBJ2-7|TRBV29-1|TRBD2|-
TGCAGCGTTGGAGGGACTAGCGGGCAGGACGAGCAGTACTTC
CSVGGTSGQDEQYF
>TRBJ2-1|TRBV15|TRBD1|-
TGTGCCACCAGCCTTGGACAGGGCAACTACAATGAGCAGTTCTTC
CATSLGQGNYNEQFF
>TRBJ1-2|TRBV5-1|TRBD1|-
TGCGCCAGCAGTGGAGTGGGGACAGGGACTGGCTACACCTTC
CASSGVGTGTGYTF
>TRBJ2-3|TRBV6-8|TRBD2|-
TGTGCCAGCAGTTACTCGACCAGGACTAGCGGGAGGAAAAATACGCAGTATTTT
CASSYSTRTSGRKNTQYF
>TRBJ1-3|TRBV30|-|-
TGTGCCTGGAGTGGACATAGGGCTGGAAACACCATATATTTT
CAWSGHRAGNTIYF
>TRBJ1-4|TRBV9|-|-
TGTGCCAGCAGCGTAGGGGCGACACCTAATGAAAAACTGTTTTTT
CASSVGATPNEKLFF
>TRBJ2-7|TRBV4-1|TRBD2|-
TGCGCCAGCAGCCAAGATAAAGCTCAGCTAGCGGGATACTACGAGCAGTACTTC
CASSQDKAQLAGYYEQYF
>TRBJ1-2|TRBV2|TRBD1|few
TGTGCCAGCAGGGAAACAGGGGGCGATGGCTACACCTTC
CASRETGGDGYTF
>TRBJ1-1|TRBV18|-|-
TGTGCCAGCTCACCACGATCGGGAGGGGACACTGAAGCTTTCTTT
CASSPRSGGDTEAFF
>TRBJ1-1|TRBV28|TRBD1|-
TGTGCCAGCAGTTTACACAGGGGGTCTGAAGCTTTCTTT
CASSLHRGSEAFF
>TRBJ2-3|TRBV2|-|-
TGTGCCAGCAGCGAACGGGGCAGGGCTAGAGATACGCAGTATTTT
CASSERGRARDTQYF
>TRBJ1-1|TRBV27|TRBD1|-
TGTGCCAGCAGTATAGGACAGGGAGGTGGGGCTGAAGCTTTCTTT
CASSIGQGGGAEAFF
>TRBJ2-7|TRBV11-2|TRBD1|-
TGTGCCAGCAGCTTAACGGGACAGGGAGCCTACGAGCAGTACTTC
CASSLTGQGAYEQYF
>TRBJ1-2|TRBV5-8|-|-
TGTGCCAGCAGCTCCGGGACGGCCCTTCTTTATGGCTACACCTTC
CASSSGTALLYGYTF
>TRBJ1-2|TRBV7-9|TRBD1|-
TGTGCCAGCAGCTTGTGGGACAGGGGGCGCGGCTATGGCTACACCTTC
CASSLWDRGRGYGYTF
>TRBJ2-1|TRBV2|TRBD1|-
TGTGCCAGCAGTGACCCACAGGGGGTAAACAATGAGCAGTTCTTC
CASSDPQGVNNEQFF
>TRBJ1-2|TRBV9|-|-
TGTGCCAGCAGCGTAGGCGTGGACTATGGCTACACCTTC
CASSVGVDYGYTF
>TRBJ1-2|TRBV5-5|TRBD1|once
TGTGCCAGCAGCTGGGACAGGTCTAACTATGGCTACACCTTC
CASSWDRSNYGYTF
>TRBJ2-1|TRBV5-1|-|-
TGCGCCAGCAGCCCCACTGGGAATGAGCAGTTCTTC
CASSPTGNEQFF
>TRBJ2-2|TRBV5-5|TRBD2|-
TGTGCCAGCAGCTTGGGGATACGGCGGGAGACCGGGGAGCTGTTTTTT
CASSLGIRRETGELFF
>TRBJ1-5|TRBV2|-|-
TGTGCCAGCCGAAAGAGGGTGGATAGCAATCAGCCCCAGCATTTT
CASRKRVDSNQPQHF
>TRBJ2-5|TRBV28|-|few
TGTGCCAGCAGTTTACCGGGTGCAGAGACCCAGTACTTC
CASSLPGAETQYF
>TRBJ2-1|TRBV4-2|-|-
TGTGCCAGCAGCCGAGGGGGAGCGGAAGACAATGAGCAGTTCTTC
CASSRGGAEDNEQFF
>TRBJ1-4|TRBV7-9|-|-
TGTGCCAGCAGCCCCGGCGGCCCCGAAAAACTGTTTTTT
CASSPGGPEKLFF
>TRBJ2-7|TRBV27|-|-
TGTGCCAGCAGTTTAAGCGGCAGAACCTACGAGCAGTACTTC
CASSLSGRTYEQYF
>TRBJ2-7|TRBV19|-|-
TGTGCCAGTAGTATAGGATACGAGCAGTACTTC
CASSIGYEQYF
>TRBJ2-1|TRBV4-3|TRBD2|-
TGCGCCAGCAGCCAAGATTGGGGACTAGCGGGAGTGGATGAGCAGTTCTTC
CASSQDWGLAGVDEQFF
>TRBJ2-3|TRBV27|-|-
TGTGCCAGCAGTTTTAGAGGGTTTAGCACAGATACGCAGTATTTT
CASSFRGFSTDTQYF